The 23 T cell receptor beta chains listed next were all sequenced from one sample in a study of technical replicates of blood from a few donors. Using immunoSEQ multiplex PCR, the repertoire was profiled, and TCRdb retains in-frame clones only, with some absent. Altogether about 80,000 clones are present, approximately 86% being singletons, with the ten largest covering around 5%. Sample: PBMCs. These receptor sequences come from a human donor in good health. Some clones in this sample may be carry-over from other donors' samples.

The rearrangement uses TRBV28 and TRBJ1-2; D remains unclear. CDR1 and CDR2 (germline): MDHEN, SYDVKM. Trimming stripped 3 bases from V and 4 bases from J, with 6 bases between. The CDR3 covers 12 residues. The CDR3 protein is CASSFPSYGYTF. The DNA of the CDR3 is TGTGCCAGCAGTTTCCCCAGCTATGGCTACACCTTC.

The rearrangement joins TRBV15 to TRBJ2-5, with D tentatively TRBD2 (5 bases). This CDR3 spans 12 amino acids. The V end lost 0 bases, the J end lost 10 bases, and 9 bases lay between the germline ends. Germline V gene sequence: CDR1 LNHNV, CDR2 YYDKDF (reference sequence). The CDR3 loop is CATSRDRRSQYF. CDR3 nucleotide sequence: TGTGCCACCAGCAGAGATAGGAGGAGCCAGTACTTC.

The V call is TRBV4-2, the J call TRBJ2-5, with D maybe TRBD1 (6 bases). V shed 3 bases and J shed 1 base, with 12 bases lying between them. The CDR3 is 15 residues long. From germline, CDR1 is LGHNA and CDR2 YNFKEQ. Written as DNA, the CDR3 is TGTGCCAGCAGCCACGATGACAGGTCCCAAGAGACCCAGTACTTC. It translates to CASSHDDRSQETQYF.

The CDR3 nucleotides are TGCGCCAGCAGCCAAGTGAGCGGGAGCCTCTACAATGAGCAGTTCTTC. Amino acid sequence: CASSQVSGSLYNEQFF. This chain uses TRBV4-3 with TRBJ2-1, with TRBD2 matching 8 bases. With 1 base clipped from V and 3 bases from J, the junction kept 5 bases outside the gene matches. This CDR3 has 16 residues. Germline V gene sequence: CDR1 LGHNA, CDR2 YSLEER.

CDR3 protein: CASSTHLMTGPSGNTIYF. CDR3 sequence (DNA): TGTGCCAGTAGTACCCATCTAATGACAGGCCCCTCTGGAAACACCATATATTTT. The chain couples TRBV19 to TRBJ1-3, with D maybe TRBD1 (6 bases). V lost 4 bases to trimming and J lost 0 bases, with 19 bases between them. Germline V lookup: CDR1 LNHDA, CDR2 SQIVND (reference sequence). There are 18 residues in the CDR3.

The gene calls are TRBV5-1 and TRBJ1-2, with TRBD1 matching 7 bases. The germline V gene has CDR1 SGHRS and CDR2 YFSETQ. V trimming: 4 bases; J trimming: 8 bases; junction bases outside the gene matches: 11. This CDR3 is 14 amino acids long. The CDR3 sequence: CASSLDRARQGYTF. DNA of the CDR3: TGCGCCAGCAGCCTTGACAGGGCGAGGCAGGGCTACACCTTC.

This clone showed up just a few times. V and J are TRBV15 and TRBJ1-4, with a possible D match to TRBD1 (6 bases). CDR3 length equals 16 residues. Between the trimmed V and J ends, which lost 4 bases and 8 bases, there was a span of 20 bases. Germline V gives CDR1 LNHNV, CDR2 YYDKDF (reference sequence). The chain's CDR3 is CATSTTIGQGSEKLFF. DNA of the CDR3: TGTGCCACCAGCACTACCATCGGGCAGGGGAGCGAAAAACTGTTTTTT. Drawing the rest from reference TRBV15 and TRBJ1-4, the complete variable domain is DAMVIQNPRYQVTQFGKPVTLSCSQTLNHNVMYWYQQKSSQAPKLLFHYYDKDFNNEADTPDNFQSRRPNTSFCFLDIRSPGLGDTAMYLCATSTTIGQGSEKLFFGSGTQLSVL.

V is TRBV18 and J is TRBJ2-1; maybe TRBD2 (6 bases). The CDR3 totals 16 residues. V was cut by 2 bases and J by 2 bases, with 13 bases left in between. Germline loops: CDR1 KGHSH, CDR2 LQKENI. CDR3 in amino acids: CASSPRVAATYNEQFF. For the CDR3, the DNA is TGTGCCAGCTCACCAAGGGTAGCGGCAACCTACAATGAGCAGTTCTTC.

This clone was detected a few times. This rearrangement joins TRBV10-3 to TRBJ2-3; TRBD1 aligns across 8 bases. With V trimmed by 0 bases and J by 1 base, 12 bases remained unmatched. This CDR3 region has 19 residues. Germline V gene lookup returns CDR1 ENHRY and CDR2 SYGVKD. The CDR3 DNA reads as TGTGCCATCAGTGAGTCGCTGGTCTTCCGGACAGGGCGCACAGATACGCAGTATTTT. Its translation: CAISESLVFRTGRTDTQYF.

This chain links TRBV11-1 with TRBJ1-2; D is unclear. Trimming shortened V by 0 bases and J by 2 bases, and 7 bases separated the two germline ends. The CDR3 consists of 14 residues. Per the germline V gene, CDR1 is SGHAT and CDR2 is FQDESV (reference sequence). The CDR3 nucleotides read TGTGCCAGCAGCTTAGCTCAGGAAAACTATGGCTACACCTTC. It translates to CASSLAQENYGYTF.

The chain uses TRBV4-2 and TRBJ2-3; 9 nucleotides align to TRBD2. The CDR3 is 18 residues long. The V gene end was trimmed by 0 bases and the J gene end by 6 bases; junction bases not matched to a gene: 13. Germline values: CDR1 LGHNA, CDR2 YNFKEQ. The CDR3 region has the DNA TGTGCCAGCAGCCAAGAAATGGCCGCGGGAGGGTTTGGCGATACGCAGTATTTT. It translates to CASSQEMAAGGFGDTQYF.

V and J are TRBV4-2 and TRBJ2-5, with 8 bases lining up with TRBD2. The V gene end was trimmed by 0 bases and the J gene end by 2 bases; junction bases not matched to a gene: 14. Germline values: CDR1 LGHNA, CDR2 YNFKEQ. There are 19 residues in the CDR3. The CDR3 here is CASSQDPGLGPSLQETQYF. The CDR3 region has the DNA TGTGCCAGCAGCCAAGACCCGGGACTAGGACCCAGCCTACAAGAGACCCAGTACTTC.

The chain uses TRBV21-1 and TRBJ1-6; the listed D gene, TRBD1, was not tested against the DNA. TRBV21-1 corresponds to a pseudogene. The CDR3 extends over 18 amino acids. This CDR3 is CASSNRTGALSYNSPLHF. The CDR3 DNA reads as TGTGCCAGCAGCAATCGGACAGGGGCCTTGTCCTATAATTCACCCCTCCACTTT.

The genes are TRBV30 and TRBJ1-1, with 8 bases lining up with TRBD1. J was trimmed by 11 bases and V by 2 bases; bases with no gene match: 13. The CDR3 has 14 amino acids. Germline V gene data show CDR1 as GTSNPN and CDR2 as SVGIG (reference sequence). The CDR3 spells CAWSMDREIVRAFF. The CDR3 bases are TGTGCCTGGAGTATGGACAGGGAGATAGTTAGGGCTTTCTTT.

This rearrangement joins TRBV7-2 to TRBJ2-5; D might be TRBD2 (6 bases). Germline assignment: CDR1 SGHTA and CDR2 FQGNSA. The CDR3 spans 14 residues. V was clipped by 1 base and J by 1 base, with 7 bases between them. CDR3 region: CASSLGLVQETQYF. Here the CDR3 DNA reads TGTGCCAGCAGCTTAGGACTAGTCCAAGAGACCCAGTACTTC.

The V gene is TRBV27, the J gene TRBJ2-5; 13 positions agree with TRBD2. CDR3 length: 15 residues. The germline gives CDR1 MNHEY, CDR2 SMNVEV (reference sequence). V was pared by 6 bases and J by 4 bases, with 5 bases of the junction left unmatched. CDR3 in amino acids: CASRRTSGGRETQYF. CDR3 in DNA: TGTGCCAGCAGGAGGACTAGCGGGGGCCGAGAGACCCAGTACTTC.

The chain has TRBV29-1 and TRBJ2-5; D uncertain. The J call may be in error: the DNA end matches TRBJ2-7 better. This CDR3 comprises 11 residues. Germline V gene sequence: CDR1 SQVTM, CDR2 ANQGSEA. Here the CDR3 reads CSVEHNYEQYF. In DNA, the CDR3 is TGCAGCGTTGAGCACAACTACGAGCAGTACTTC.

The chain has TRBV5-4 and TRBJ2-3; TRBD1 matches at 11 bases. This CDR3 region has 15 residues. The germline V gene has CDR1 SGHNT and CDR2 YYREEE (reference sequence). V shed 4 bases, J shed 4 bases, and the junction held 5 bases outside the gene matches. The CDR3 spells CASSPGTGGSDTQYF. The DNA of the CDR3 is TGTGCCAGCAGCCCCGGGACAGGGGGGTCAGATACGCAGTATTTT.

The chain combines TRBV19 with TRBJ2-3, with 8 bases that match TRBD2. This CDR3 spans 15 amino acids. Germline V CDR1 and CDR2: LNHDA, SQIVND (reference sequence). V lost 7 bases and J lost 4; bases outside the gene matches: 10. The CDR3 DNA sequence: TGTGCCAGTACGGAAAGCGGGGGTATGGCAGATACGCAGTATTTT. It encodes CASTESGGMADTQYF.

The table lists this clone with a count of one. V gene TRBV7-9 combines with J gene TRBJ2-4; 7 bases are a match to TRBD1. With 5 bases clipped from V and 3 bases from J, the junction kept 1 base outside the gene matches. Per the germline V gene, CDR1 is SEHNR and CDR2 is FQNEAQ (reference sequence). The length of the CDR3 is 13 residues. CDR3 DNA sequence: TGTGCCAGCAGCCCAGGGGGCAAAAACATTCAGTACTTC. Encoded protein: CASSPGGKNIQYF.

The genes are TRBV10-1 and TRBJ2-7; tentatively, D is TRBD2 (5 bases). The CDR3 runs 14 residues. V lost 5 bases and J lost 4, with 15 bases in between. Germline assignment: CDR1 WNHNN and CDR2 SYGVQD (reference sequence). CDR3 sequence (DNA): TGCGCCAGCAGTCCCCAGCTAGCAGCTTACGAGCAGTACTTC. Encoded protein: CASSPQLAAYEQYF.

V usage is TRBV7-2 and J usage is TRBJ2-7; TRBD1 matches 10 bases. CDR3 size: 14 residues. V shed 4 bases, J shed 5 bases, and the junction held 5 bases outside the gene matches. CDR1 is SGHTA and CDR2 is FQGNSA in the germline V gene. CDR3 DNA: TGTGCCAGCAGCTCGGACAGGGGGAGCAACGAGCAGTACTTC. Translated: CASSSDRGSNEQYF.

The chain carries TRBV5-1 and TRBJ2-3; 7 nucleotides match TRBD1. The CDR3 is 16 residues long. In germline, CDR1 is SGHRS, CDR2 YFSETQ. With 5 bases clipped from V and 2 bases from J, the junction kept 11 bases outside the gene matches. The CDR3, as DNA: TGCGCCAGCAGTCTGAGTCCCGGGACAGTCACAGATACGCAGTATTTT. Its protein product is CASSLSPGTVTDTQYF.